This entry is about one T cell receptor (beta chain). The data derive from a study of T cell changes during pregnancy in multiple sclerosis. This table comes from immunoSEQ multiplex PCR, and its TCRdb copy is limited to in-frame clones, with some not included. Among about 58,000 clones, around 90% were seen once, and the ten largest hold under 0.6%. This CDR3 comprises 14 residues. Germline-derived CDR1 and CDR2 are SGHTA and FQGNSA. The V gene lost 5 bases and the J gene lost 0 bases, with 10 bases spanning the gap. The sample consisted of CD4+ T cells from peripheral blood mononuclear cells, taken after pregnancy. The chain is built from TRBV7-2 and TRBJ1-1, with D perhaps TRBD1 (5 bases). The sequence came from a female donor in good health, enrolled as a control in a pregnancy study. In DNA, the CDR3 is TGTGCCAGCAGCGGAGACAGCATGAACACTGAAGCTTTCTTT. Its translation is CASSGDSMNTEAFF.